These 6 T cell receptor beta chains share one sample of origin, sequenced in a study of cytotoxic CD8 clonotypes in ibrutinib-treated CLL. Sequenced by immunoSEQ multiplex PCR; TCRdb stores in-frame clones only, minus some. Of roughly 150,000 clones in the sample, 84% are singletons; the top ten hold about 4.6%. Sequenced here: PBMCs, sampled after 24 months of ibrutinib treatment. All receptors come from a human donor with chronic lymphocytic leukemia.

V is TRBV19 and J is TRBJ2-1; 9 bases are a match to TRBD1. CDR3 length equals 14 residues. V trimming: 6 bases; J trimming: 4 bases; junction bases outside the gene matches: 4. Germline values: CDR1 LNHDA, CDR2 SQIVND (reference sequence). CDR3 bases: TGTGCCAGTAGCCCGGGACAGGGTTACAATGAGCAGTTCTTC. Protein product: CASSPGQGYNEQFF.

This clone was seen more than once but under ten times. This CDR3 is also generated by other DNA sequences in the sample. The chain couples TRBV7-2 to TRBJ1-5; no firm D call. The CDR3 sequence is 14 residues long. The germline V and J ends were trimmed by 1 base and 6 bases, with 10 bases remaining between them. CDR1 and CDR2 (germline): SGHTA, FQGNSA. The CDR3 reads CASSLGGAGQPQHF. CDR3 nucleotide sequence: TGTGCCAGCAGCTTAGGGGGAGCCGGTCAGCCCCAGCATTTT.

The chain combines TRBV7-9 with TRBJ1-5, with no clear D. This CDR3 is built from 15 residues. Per the germline V gene, CDR1 is SEHNR and CDR2 is FQNEAQ (reference sequence). V lost 3 bases and J 0 bases, leaving 9 bases between the germline ends. The CDR3 reads CASSLGPYSNQPQHF. The CDR3 DNA is TGTGCCAGCAGCTTGGGCCCGTATAGCAATCAGCCCCAGCATTTT.

V and J are TRBV5-4 and TRBJ2-5, with TRBD1 as a possible D gene (5 bases). The CDR3 spans 14 residues. In germline, CDR1 is SGHNT, CDR2 YYREEE (reference sequence). V was clipped by 6 bases and J by 2 bases, with 14 bases between them. This CDR3 reads CASTEGANQETQYF. The CDR3 coding sequence is TGTGCCAGCACCGAAGGGGCTAATCAAGAGACCCAGTACTTC.

V is TRBV2 and J is TRBJ1-5; TRBD1 matches 11 bases. Trimming removed 7 bases from V and 2 bases from J; junction bases left unmatched: 4. The CDR3 sequence is 15 residues long. The germline CDR1 and CDR2 sequences are SNHLY and FYNNEI. CDR3 sequence reads: CASTGQGAGNQPQHF. CDR3 bases: TGTGCCAGCACTGGACAGGGGGCCGGCAATCAGCCCCAGCATTTT.

The chain uses TRBV21-1 and TRBJ2-7; TRBD2, the table's D call, lacks a check against the DNA. TRBV21-1 is shown as a pseudogene. The CDR3 totals 13 residues. Here the CDR3 DNA reads TGTGCCAGCAGCAAAGGATTTCGGTACGAGCAGTACTTC. It translates to CASSKGFRYEQYF.